The 5 T cell receptor beta chains below were found in one sample sequenced in a study of graft-versus-host responses after intestinal transplantation. These TCRs are of unknown antigen specificity. Profiled with immunoSEQ multiplex PCR; TCRdb holds only in-frame clones, not every one. The sample has about 51,000 clones; approximately 96% are singletons. Sequencing used unstimulated CD8+ T cells sorted from spleen or lymph node cells, obtained before transplant. All receptors derive from a human donor who was the organ donor for an intestinal transplant.

V is TRBV28 and J is TRBJ2-7, with no clear D. Germline-derived CDR1 and CDR2 are MDHEN and SYDVKM. Between the trimmed V and J ends, which lost 6 bases and 2 bases, there was a span of 14 bases. This CDR3 spans 14 amino acids. The CDR3 loop reads CASSPPWSPYEQYF. The CDR3 DNA follows: TGTGCCAGCAGCCCTCCCTGGTCACCCTACGAGCAGTACTTC. The full variable domain, its missing parts supplied by reference TRBV28 and TRBJ2-7, is DVKVTQSSRYLVKRTGEKVFLECVQDMDHENMFWYRQDPGLGLRLIYFSYDVKMKEKGDIPEGYSVSREKKERFSLILESASTNQTSMYLCASSPPWSPYEQYFGPGTRLTVT.

V gene TRBV19 combines with J gene TRBJ2-7; maybe TRBD2 (6 bases). CDR1 is LNHDA and CDR2 is SQIVND in the germline V gene (reference sequence). V gave up 5 bases and J gave up 4 bases, with 6 bases separating them. The CDR3 loop spans 11 amino acids. The CDR3 nucleotides are TGTGCCAGTAGTGCGGGGTACGAGCAGTACTTC. The encoded protein is CASSAGYEQYF.

This clone was recorded only once. The gene calls are TRBV7-9 and TRBJ1-1; D gene uncertain. The length of the CDR3 is 13 residues. Looked up from germline, CDR1 is SEHNR and CDR2 is FQNEAQ (reference sequence). Trimming shortened V by 5 bases and J by 1 base, and 8 bases separated the two germline ends. The CDR3 region is CASSRDPNTEAFF. In nucleotides, the CDR3 is TGTGCCAGCAGCCGCGACCCGAACACTGAAGCTTTCTTT.

J is TRBJ2-1 and V is TRBV6-5; 14 bases line up with TRBD2. This CDR3 spans 15 amino acids. In germline, CDR1 is MNHEY, CDR2 SVGAGI. With V trimmed by 5 bases and J by 8 bases, 5 bases remained unmatched. CDR3 DNA sequence: TGTGCCAGCAGTCCCGGGACTAGCGGGGGTTATGAGCAGTTCTTC. It translates to CASSPGTSGGYEQFF.

A note on this clone: The junction departs from the called germline gene at one end, perhaps through a read error. Other DNA sequences of this sample code for an identical CDR3. CDR3 sequence: CASSLRDGSYEQYF. CDR3 DNA sequence: TGTGCTAGCAGCCTCAGGGACGGCTCCTACGAGCAGTACTTC. The chain is built from TRBV5-4 and TRBJ2-7; the D gene could be TRBD1 or TRBD2 (5 bases each). CDR3 length equals 14 residues. Germline V gene lookup returns CDR1 SGHNT and CDR2 YYREEE (reference sequence).